Listed here is a single T cell receptor beta chain. Its antigen is still unknown. The data belong to a study of cytomegalovirus exposure and HLA in healthy donors. Donors likely had unrecorded immune exposures despite being nominally healthy when sampled. Amplification used 60 Vbeta primers and 13 Jbeta primers. Sequenced by immunoSEQ multiplex PCR; TCRdb stores in-frame clones only, minus some. The sample carries roughly 200,000 clones, 75% to 80% recorded once. Notes on the study in general: The study labeled around 160 TCR beta chains cytomegalovirus-associated. In an earlier analysis, most TCR beta V segments were productive about 90% or about 30% of the time. Usually a TCR sequence was rare, but some public TCRs were found in many donors.

The germline gives CDR1 SGHTA, CDR2 FQGNSA. J lost 3 bases, V lost 5 bases, and 6 bases had no gene match. The CDR3 has 15 amino acids. The source material was PBMCs. The chain carries TRBV7-2 and TRBJ2-1; TRBD1 aligns across 8 bases. This clonotype was obtained from a woman in her 30s in good health and CMV-seropositive. CDR3 amino acids: CASSPQGAVYNEQFF. In nucleotides, the CDR3 is TGTGCCAGCAGCCCGCAGGGGGCTGTCTACAATGAGCAGTTCTTC.